These 12 T cell receptor beta chains were sequenced from one sample in a study of blood T cell repertoires in COVID-19. Some clones are missing from TCRdb's copy, which holds only in-frame ones; the method was immunoSEQ multiplex PCR. The sample carries around 160,000 clones, 75% to 85% recorded once. The sample was peripheral blood. Receptors originate from a human donor with acute or convalescent COVID-19. The donor label of this sample is uncertain.

The chain carries TRBV19 and TRBJ1-2, with D tentatively TRBD1 (6 bases). Trimming removed 4 bases from V and 0 bases from J, with 12 bases in between. The CDR3 spans 15 residues. The germline gives CDR1 LNHDA, CDR2 SQIVND (reference sequence). The CDR3 loop reads CASSRGQQSNYGYTF. The CDR3 DNA sequence: TGTGCCAGTAGTAGAGGACAGCAATCTAACTATGGCTACACCTTC. The full variable domain, in which reference TRBV19 and TRBJ1-2 provide the parts outside the CDR3, is DGGITQSPKYLFRKEGQNVTLSCEQNLNHDAMYWYRQDPGQGLRLIYYSQIVNDFQKGDIAEGYSVSREKKESFPLTVTSAQKNPTAFYLCASSRGQQSNYGYTFGSGTRLTVV.

A single count supports this clone. The J gene is TRBJ1-6, the V gene TRBV27; D not certain. This CDR3 has 12 residues. The germline CDR1 and CDR2 sequences are MNHEY and SMNVEV (reference sequence). Trimming stripped 6 bases from V and 10 bases from J, with 10 bases between. CDR3 region: CASSPRGSPLHF. DNA of the CDR3: TGTGCCAGCAGCCCCAGAGGGTCACCCCTCCACTTT.

V gene TRBV11-2 combines with J gene TRBJ2-5, with TRBD2 matching 12 bases. Trimming at V came to 4 bases and at J to 0 bases, leaving 3 bases not matched to a gene. The CDR3 is 16 residues long. Germline CDR1 and CDR2: SGHAT and FQNNGV. CDR3 in DNA: TGTGCCAGCAGCTCTGGACTAGCGGGATACCAAGAGACCCAGTACTTC. Protein product: CASSSGLAGYQETQYF.

This clone turned up a few times. V and J are TRBV14 and TRBJ1-2; 7 nucleotides match TRBD1. The CDR3 consists of 15 residues. Germline CDR1 is SGHDN and CDR2 is FVKESK. With 5 bases clipped from V and 4 bases from J, the junction kept 10 bases outside the gene matches. CDR3 sequence reads: CASSSVTGEVYGYTF. CDR3 coding DNA: TGTGCCAGCAGCTCGGTCACAGGGGAGGTCTATGGCTACACCTTC.

This chain joins TRBV27 and TRBJ1-1; the match to TRBD1 covers 7 bases. CDR1 is MNHEY and CDR2 is SMNVEV in the germline V gene (reference sequence). After removal of 9 bases from V and 1 base from J, the junction contained 20 bases not matched to a gene. This CDR3 contains 18 residues. CDR3 sequence: CASSLIGSFGTANTEAFF. The CDR3 region has the DNA TGTGCCAGTTCCCTAATTGGGTCGTTTGGGACAGCGAACACTGAAGCTTTCTTT.

The J gene is TRBJ2-5, the V gene TRBV27; a possible D gene is TRBD2 (7 bases). Germline loops: CDR1 MNHEY, CDR2 SMNVEV (reference sequence). The V end lost 8 bases, the J end lost 5 bases, and 21 bases lay between the germline ends. The CDR3 extends over 15 amino acids. The CDR3 region is CASRGGGHVSETQYF. Here the CDR3 DNA reads TGTGCCAGCCGAGGGGGGGGCCATGTTTCGGAGACCCAGTACTTC.

V gene TRBV5-1 combines with J gene TRBJ1-1; 8 nucleotides match TRBD1. This CDR3 region has 17 residues. Per the germline V gene, CDR1 is SGHRS and CDR2 is YFSETQ. V lost 0 bases to trimming and J lost 8 bases; unmatched junction nucleotides: 15. Here the CDR3 reads CASSLAGTGRNIAEAFF. The CDR3 DNA sequence: TGCGCCAGCAGCTTGGCCGGGACAGGAAGGAATATTGCCGAAGCTTTCTTT. The full variable domain, its missing parts supplied by reference TRBV5-1 and TRBJ1-1, is KAGVTQTPRYLIKTRGQQVTLSCSPISGHRSVSWYQQTPGQGLQFLFEYFSETQRNKGNFPGRFSGRQFSNSRSEMNVSTLELGDSALYLCASSLAGTGRNIAEAFFGQGTRLTVV.

In DNA form, the CDR3 reads TGCGCCAGCAGCCAAGGGGGCGCGATCGAGCAGTACTTC. It yields the protein CASSQGGAIEQYF. The V and J genes are TRBV4-1 and TRBJ2-7, with D possibly matching TRBD1 (5 bases). The germline CDR1 and CDR2 sequences are MGHRA and YSYEKL. The CDR3 spans 13 residues. The V end was cut by 1 base, the J end by 6 bases, with 10 bases between.

The gene calls are TRBV18 and TRBJ1-5; the D gene is possibly TRBD1 (5 bases). V gave up 3 bases and J gave up 4 bases, with 10 bases separating them. This CDR3 is 14 amino acids long. Germline CDR1 KGHSH, CDR2 LQKENI. The CDR3 DNA is TGTGCCAGCTCACCGGGGCAGACGAATCAGCCCCAGCATTTT. Its protein product is CASSPGQTNQPQHF.

The chain employs TRBV30 and TRBJ1-1, with TRBD1 matching over 8 bases. The CDR3 loop spans 14 amino acids. CDR1 and CDR2 (germline): GTSNPN, SVGIG (reference sequence). J was trimmed by 4 bases and V by 3 bases; bases with no gene match: 7. CDR3 residues: CAWRSGQGSTEAFF. CDR3 bases: TGTGCCTGGAGGTCCGGACAGGGAAGCACTGAAGCTTTCTTT.

The chain couples TRBV29-1 to TRBJ2-1; 8 positions match TRBD2. The CDR3 consists of 17 residues. Trimming at V came to 5 bases and at J to 1 base, leaving 13 bases not matched to a gene. Germline CDR1 and CDR2: SQVTM and ANQGSEA. The DNA for the CDR3 is TGCAGCGTTACGTCCGCCCGACGGGGGGGTTCCTACAATGAGCAGTTCTTC. Encoded protein: CSVTSARRGGSYNEQFF.

This clone appeared a few times. The chain has TRBV24-1 and TRBJ2-2, with 10 bases that match TRBD2. The V and J ends lost 7 bases and 1 base, in that order; junction bases with no gene match: 5. CDR3 length equals 16 residues. Germline V gene data show CDR1 as KGHDR and CDR2 as SFDVKD. The CDR3 reads CATSLAGAGNTGELFF. DNA for the CDR3: TGTGCCACCAGCCTAGCGGGGGCCGGGAACACCGGGGAGCTGTTTTTT.